This TCR beta chain was recorded in a study of blood T cell repertoires in COVID-19. Turning to the study itself: Samples taken during acute and convalescent COVID-19 were collected in the United States, Italy and Spain.

As originally analysed: It was from reference gene primer amplification that nucleated cell counts were estimated. Method: immunoSEQ multiplex PCR; TCRdb's copy keeps in-frame clones and lacks some. Clone size and the V and J calls come from that table; the DNA yielded D and trimming. The repertoire holds over 250,000 clones, with approximately 90% as singletons. CDR1 is SGHKS and CDR2 is YYEKEE in the germline V gene (reference sequence). The CDR3 consists of 14 residues. Trimming removed 1 base at V and 0 bases at J, with 4 bases between. This chain joins TRBV5-5 and TRBJ1-4, with D unclear. The material sequenced was peripheral blood. The sequence was collected from a man in his 60s who had recovered from COVID-19. CDR3 amino acids: CASSLQATNEKLFF. The CDR3 DNA reads TGTGCCAGCAGCTTGCAGGCAACTAATGAAAAACTGTTTTTT.